This T cell receptor (beta chain) derives from a study of T-cell reconstitution after alpha-beta-depleted transplantation in children. Unique molecular identifiers were incorporated during preparation of the TCRbeta library. TCRdb fed the PCR reads into MiXCR, producing one record per CDR3 protein. The data contain around 94,000 distinct CDR3 sequences, 7.5% to 9% of them singletons. There are 14 residues in the CDR3. The germline V gene has CDR1 DFQATT and CDR2 SNEGSKA (reference sequence). After removal of 0 bases from V and 4 bases from J, the junction contained 1 base not matched to a gene. The specimen comprised PBMCs, sampled before TCRalphabeta/CD19-depleted stem cell transplant. The rearrangement links TRBV20-1 to TRBJ1-2; 11 positions match TRBD1. This TCR came from a boy between 2 and 10 years old with acute lymphoblastic leukemia, due to receive a stem cell transplant. The chain's CDR3 is CSAREGTGGYGYTF. The CDR3 region has the DNA TGCAGTGCTAGAGAAGGGACAGGGGGCTATGGCTACACCTTC.